Below, 17 T cell receptor beta chains from the same sample are listed, as sequenced in a study of blood T cells in healthy people across ages. For the second PCR, which ran for about 6 to 11 cycles, a sample-barcoded 5' primer and a J-beta primer mix were used. From the 5' RACE reads, TCRdb called clonotypes with MiXCR, one entry per CDR3 protein. The repertoire holds more than 750,000 distinct CDR3 sequences, with 25% to 35% as singletons. This sample also belongs to another study, concerning T cells of mothers and their children.

Material for sequencing was blood. Every receptor here comes from a woman aged 40 to 50 in good health.

J is TRBJ2-7 and V is TRBV30; no clear D gene. The germline gives CDR1 GTSNPN, CDR2 SVGIG (reference sequence). The CDR3 length is 12 residues. Trimming took 4 bases from V and 4 from J, leaving 11 bases between them. In DNA, the CDR3 is TGTGCCTGGAAGAGGACCCCTTACGAGCAGTACTTC. It is translated as CAWKRTPYEQYF.

This clonotype is a singleton in its sample. V is TRBV20-1 and J is TRBJ2-5, with D perhaps assigned TRBD1 or TRBD2 (5 bases each). The J call may be faulty, since TRBJ2-7 better matches the DNA end. This CDR3 comprises 13 residues. Germline V CDR1 and CDR2: DFQATT, SNEGSKA (reference sequence). The DNA for the CDR3 is TGCAGTGCTAGTAGTCCGGGACCCTACGAGCAGTACTTC. It yields the protein CSASSPGPYEQYF.

This clonotype was observed a handful of times. The chain couples TRBV20-1 to TRBJ1-2; 7 positions match TRBD1. V shed 6 bases, J shed 6 bases, and the junction held 13 bases outside the gene matches. The CDR3 totals 14 residues. CDR1 is DFQATT and CDR2 is SNEGSKA in the germline V gene (reference sequence). CDR3 in amino acids: CSAAWHGTVDGYTF. In DNA form, the CDR3 reads TGCAGTGCAGCCTGGCATGGGACAGTGGATGGCTACACCTTC.

The sample holds many counts of this clonotype. This rearrangement joins TRBV12-3 or TRBV12-4 to TRBJ1-2; perhaps TRBD1 as D (6 bases). This CDR3 comprises 14 residues. V was pared by 6 bases and J by 1 base, with 12 bases between. The CDR3 nucleotides read TGTGCCAGCAGGTTTACAGGGATTAACTATGGCTACACCTTC. It specifies CASRFTGINYGYTF.

The chain is built from TRBV12-3 or TRBV12-4 and TRBJ2-2; possibly TRBD1 or TRBD2 for D (5 bases each). The CDR3 loop spans 16 amino acids. Trimming removed 4 bases at V and 1 base at J, with 13 bases between. The CDR3 region has the DNA TGTGCCAGCAGTTCCTGGGACCACCTGAACACCGGGGAGCTGTTTTTT. Its translation: CASSSWDHLNTGELFF.

This clonotype has ten or more counts. The CDR3 DNA is TGTGCCAGCAGTTATTCAACGCAAAGGGCCTCCTACGAGCAGTACTTC. Encoded protein: CASSYSTQRASYEQYF. The V and J genes are TRBV6-6 and TRBJ2-7, with D unresolved. This CDR3 spans 16 amino acids. CDR1 and CDR2 from the germline V gene are MNHNY and SVGAGI (reference sequence). The V and J ends lost 3 bases and 0 bases respectively, with 15 bases between them.

The chain combines TRBV7-2 with TRBJ2-1, with D uncertain. Between the trimmed V and J ends, which lost 2 bases and 13 bases, there was a span of 12 bases. Germline V lookup: CDR1 SGHTA, CDR2 FQGNSA. The CDR3 has 12 residues. The DNA for the CDR3 is TGTGCCAGCAGCTTAAGGGCCGAGACCCAGTTCTTC. Protein sequence: CASSLRAETQFF.

For this clonotype: One end of the junction does not line up with germline, which may come from a read error. V is TRBV5-1 and J is TRBJ1-4, with D possibly being TRBD1 (6 bases). CDR3 length equals 15 residues. The V gene's germline CDR1 is SGHRS and CDR2 YFSETQ. The CDR3: CASSLAGGAYEKLFF. The CDR3 nucleotides read TGCGCCAGTAGCTTGGCCGGGGGGGCGTATGAAAAACTGTTTTTT. The complete variable domain, with remaining parts taken from reference TRBV5-1 and TRBJ1-4, reads KAGVTQTPRYLIKTRGQQVTLSCSPISGHRSVSWYQQTPGQGLQFLFEYFSETQRNKGNFPGRFSGRQFSNSRSEMNVSTLELGDSALYLCASSLAGGAYEKLFFGSGTQLSVL.

The genes are TRBV6-5 and TRBJ1-4; 11 nucleotides align to TRBD1. The CDR3 is 15 residues long. Germline CDR1 is MNHEY and CDR2 is SVGAGI. V lost 5 bases and J lost 1; bases outside the gene matches: 0. The CDR3 nucleotides read TGTGCCAGCAGTGGGACAGGGGGAACTAATGAAAAACTGTTTTTT. It is translated as CASSGTGGTNEKLFF.

This clonotype has a count of ten or more. CDR3 amino acids: CASSATDPTRNEQFF. CDR3 sequence (DNA): TGCGCCAGCAGCGCGACAGATCCTACCCGCAATGAGCAGTTCTTC. This chain connects TRBV5-1 to TRBJ2-1, with a tentative D call TRBD1 (5 bases). The germline CDR1 and CDR2 sequences are SGHRS and YFSETQ. CDR3 size: 15 residues. Trimming stripped 4 bases from V and 6 bases from J, with 17 bases between.

Details on this clonotype: The DNA is left out, because the CDR3 cannot be placed on it with certainty; the CDR3 is given as TCRdb lists it. V and J are TRBV9 and TRBJ2-1; the D call of TRBD1 is as the table states it, not checked on the DNA. The CDR3 contains 16 residues when both ends are counted. Germline lookup yields CDR1 SGDLS and CDR2 YYNGEE. CDR3 sequence: CASSVGGGASYNERFF.

In regard to this clonotype: Just one base apart from a much larger clone, this may be a read error. This chain joins TRBV7-9 and TRBJ2-1; 8 nucleotides agree with TRBD1. Germline V lookup: CDR1 SEHNR, CDR2 FQNEAQ (reference sequence). CDR3 length equals 13 residues. V lost 8 bases, J lost 8 bases, and 8 bases stayed unmatched. This CDR3 reads CASGPDRGDEQFF. As DNA, the CDR3 is TGTGCCAGCGGCCCTGACAGGGGAGATGAGCAGTTCTTC.

The chain uses TRBV6-1 and TRBJ1-1; 7 bases agree with TRBD1. The CDR3 is 14 residues long. The ends lost 5 bases at V and 4 bases at J; junction bases unmatched: 7. The V gene's germline CDR1 is MNHNS and CDR2 SASEGT. Written as DNA, the CDR3 is TGTGCCAGCAGTAAAGACAGGGTTATCACTGAAGCTTTCTTT. Its protein product is CASSKDRVITEAFF.

Concerning this clonotype itself: This may come from a read error, since a much larger clone is one base off. This chain uses TRBV29-1 with TRBJ1-1; D is undetermined. CDR3 length: 13 residues. Germline lookup yields CDR1 SQVTM and CDR2 ANQGSEA. CDR3 bases: TGCGGCGTTTACCGGGAGATTAACACTGAAGCTTTCTTT. Its protein product is CGVYREINTEAFF.

This rearrangement joins TRBV3-1 to TRBJ2-3; 12 bases line up with TRBD1. CDR1 and CDR2 from the germline V gene are LGHDT and YNNKEL (reference sequence). V was clipped by 3 bases and J by 6 bases; unmatched bases: 7. This CDR3 spans 16 amino acids. CDR3: CASSHWDRGREDTQYF. CDR3 bases: TGTGCCAGCAGCCACTGGGACAGGGGGCGCGAGGATACGCAGTATTTT.

In its sample, this clonotype was seen a few times. The genes are TRBV7-8 and TRBJ2-1, with no clear D. In germline, CDR1 is SGHVS, CDR2 FQNEAQ. V gave up 6 bases and J gave up 0 bases, with 15 bases separating them. The CDR3 loop spans 16 amino acids. CDR3 sequence reads: CASRAGARSSYNEQFF. For the CDR3, the DNA is TGTGCCAGCAGAGCAGGAGCGCGTAGCTCCTACAATGAGCAGTTCTTC.

About this clonotype: A read error may account for a junction end that differs from germline. The chain couples TRBV5-5 to TRBJ2-7; D not resolved. The CDR3 contains 13 residues. Germline CDR1 and CDR2: SGHKS and YYEKEE (reference sequence). The CDR3 sequence: CASSTGAEYGQYF. The CDR3 bases are TGTGCCAGCAGCACGGGCGCAGAATACGGGCAGTACTTC.